This paragraph covers one T cell receptor beta chain sequence. The entry originates in a study of siplizumab effects on memory and regulatory T cells. Looked up from germline, CDR1 is SGDLS and CDR2 is YYNGEE. Trimming left V 3 bases short and J 1 base short, with 3 bases between. The CDR3 totals 12 residues. The repertoire was sequenced with immunoSEQ multiplex PCR; TCRdb's copy has only in-frame clones and lacks some. The sample carries about 120,000 clones, 90% to 95% recorded once. Sequencing was carried out using non-Treg CD4+ T cells sorted from blood. This TCR was sampled from a human donor in good health. The chain carries TRBV9 and TRBJ2-3; D not certain. For the CDR3, the DNA is TGTGCCAGCAGCGCGGGCACAGATACGCAGTATTTT. Amino acid sequence: CASSAGTDTQYF.